This T cell receptor beta chain was observed in a study of T cell repertoires in aging, cancer and after chemotherapy. Looking at the study overall: Repeat sampling of healthy donors over several months to years showed clear clonal overlap.

Peripheral blood genomic DNA, not sorted cells or RNA, was the template. V gave up 7 bases and J gave up 2 bases, with 9 bases separating them. This CDR3 contains 13 residues. TRB rearrangements spanning V, D and J were amplified using mixed TRB-A/B primers. TCRdb itself ran the multiplex PCR reads through MiXCR, one entry per CDR3 protein. This sample yields approximately 8,000 distinct CDR3 sequences, of which more than 35% are seen a single time; more than 4% belongs to the top ten. This clonotype was counted between two and nine times. Sequencing was carried out using blood. This clonotype was sampled from a human donor in good health. The V gene is TRBV12-3 or TRBV12-4, the J gene TRBJ2-1; D not certain. Written as DNA, the CDR3 is TGTGCCAGCACCCTTGACACCTACAATGAGCAGTTCTTC. This sequence encodes CASTLDTYNEQFF.